The rows below give T cell receptor beta chains drawn from one sample of a study of blood T cell repertoires in COVID-19. Produced via immunoSEQ multiplex PCR; TCRdb's table is partial and in-frame only. The sample includes tens of thousands of clones, around 73% of them seen just once. Material: peripheral blood. These receptors all come from an older man with acute or convalescent COVID-19. Both conserved end residues are part of each CDR3. D genes are given only for firm matches. Clone size is stated in some rows and not others, as once, few, many or a class when expanded.

clone size,V gene,D gene,J gene,CDR3 DNA,CDR3 protein
few,TRBV19,TRBD2,TRBJ2-1,TGTGCCAGTAGCGGGACTAGCGGGTATAGTGTAGGCTACAATGAGCAGTTCTTC,CASSGTSGYSVGYNEQFF
.,TRBV15,TRBD1,TRBJ1-1,TGTGCCACCAGCAGAGTGGGGGACAGGGGGCCTGAAGCTTTCTTT,CATSRVGDRGPEAFF
.,TRBV30,.,TRBJ1-2,TGTGCCTGGAGCAGGTCGGGGGGTGACTATGGCTACACCTTC,CAWSRSGGDYGYTF
.,TRBV28,.,TRBJ1-5,TGTGCCAGCAGCAACAGGGACCGGGGGGGCAATCAGCCCCAGCATTTT,CASSNRDRGGNQPQHF
.,TRBV5-4,.,TRBJ2-3,TGTGCCAGCAGCTTGGTGTGGGCCTCCACAGATACGCAGTATTTT,CASSLVWASTDTQYF
.,TRBV5-1,TRBD1,TRBJ2-6,TGCGCCAGCAGCCCCCTCCACGAGGGGGCTCTCTTCTCTGGGGCCAACGTCCTGACTTTC,CASSPLHEGALFSGANVLTF
.,TRBV5-4,TRBD1,TRBJ2-1,TGTGCCAGCAGCTTGGGCGGGACAGGGTTTTACAATGAGCAGTTCTTC,CASSLGGTGFYNEQFF
once,TRBV5-1,TRBD1,TRBJ1-2,TGCGCCAGCAGCGTCGGACAGGGGGCGACTACTGCTCATGGCTACACCTTC,CASSVGQGATTAHGYTF
.,TRBV28,TRBD1,TRBJ2-7,TGTGCCAGCAGATCGACAGGGGGCGGGCAGTACTTC,CASRSTGGGQYF
.,TRBV28,.,TRBJ1-2,TGTGCCAGCCAACAGGGATCTAACTATGGCTACACCTTC,CASQQGSNYGYTF
.,TRBV29-1,.,TRBJ2-2,TGCAGCGTTGAAGATCGAGGGGAGGCGAACACCGGGGAGCTGTTTTTT,CSVEDRGEANTGELFF
.,TRBV6-5,.,TRBJ2-3,TGTGCCAGCAGAGCTAGCGAGTACACAGATACGCAGTATTTT,CASRASEYTDTQYF
.,TRBV29-1,.,TRBJ1-1,TGCAGCGTAGACAGAGTGAACACTGAAGCTTTCTTT,CSVDRVNTEAFF
.,TRBV30,.,TRBJ2-3,TGTGCCTGGAGTGGCAGGGTCTCAGATACGCAGTATTTT,CAWSGRVSDTQYF
.,TRBV18,.,TRBJ1-1,TGTGCCAGCTCAGGGGAGATGAACACTGAAGCTTTCTTT,CASSGEMNTEAFF
.,TRBV7-9,.,TRBJ2-7,TGTGCCAGCAGCTCCGAGGTCTACGAGCAGTACTTC,CASSSEVYEQYF
.,TRBV7-9,.,TRBJ2-2,TGTGCCAGCAGCTTTCGGACATTGGGGTCCGGGGAGCTGTTTTTT,CASSFRTLGSGELFF
.,TRBV7-9,.,TRBJ1-2,TGTGCCAGCAGCTTACCTGGGGCGGCCTATGGCTACACCTTC,CASSLPGAAYGYTF
few,TRBV24-1,.,TRBJ2-2,TGTGCCACCAGTGCGCCTCCAGGGGCCGGGGAGCTGTTTTTT,CATSAPPGAGELFF
.,TRBV9,TRBD1,TRBJ2-1,TGTGCCAGCAGCACTCGGACAGGGAGAATGGTCGATGAGCAGTTCTTC,CASSTRTGRMVDEQFF